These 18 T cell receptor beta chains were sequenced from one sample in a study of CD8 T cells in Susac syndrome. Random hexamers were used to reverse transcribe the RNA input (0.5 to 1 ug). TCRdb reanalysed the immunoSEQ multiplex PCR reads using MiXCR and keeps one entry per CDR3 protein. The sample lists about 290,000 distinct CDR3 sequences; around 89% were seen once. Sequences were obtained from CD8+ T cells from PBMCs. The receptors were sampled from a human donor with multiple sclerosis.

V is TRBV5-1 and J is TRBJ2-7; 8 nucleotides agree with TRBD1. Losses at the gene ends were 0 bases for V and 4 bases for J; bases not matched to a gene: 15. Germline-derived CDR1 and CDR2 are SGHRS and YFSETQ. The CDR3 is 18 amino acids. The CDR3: CASSLAAGTGVASYEQYF. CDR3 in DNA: TGCGCCAGCAGCTTGGCCGCGGGGACAGGCGTCGCCAGTTACGAGCAGTACTTC. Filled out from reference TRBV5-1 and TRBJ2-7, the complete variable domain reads KAGVTQTPRYLIKTRGQQVTLSCSPISGHRSVSWYQQTPGQGLQFLFEYFSETQRNKGNFPGRFSGRQFSNSRSEMNVSTLELGDSALYLCASSLAAGTGVASYEQYFGPGTRLTVT.

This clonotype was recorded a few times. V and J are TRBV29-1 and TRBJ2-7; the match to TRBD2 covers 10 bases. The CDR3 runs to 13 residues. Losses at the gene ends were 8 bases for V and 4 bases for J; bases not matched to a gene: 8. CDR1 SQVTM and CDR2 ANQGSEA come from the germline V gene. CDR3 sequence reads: CSFGASGSYEQYF. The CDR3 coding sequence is TGCAGCTTTGGGGCTAGCGGGAGTTACGAGCAGTACTTC.

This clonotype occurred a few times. The CDR3 region has the DNA TGTGCCAGCTCACCGGGGCAGGGAGAGCAGTACTTC. It codes for CASSPGQGEQYF. The chain employs TRBV18 and TRBJ2-7, with a weak D call TRBD1 (5 bases). Germline V gene lookup returns CDR1 KGHSH and CDR2 LQKENI. The CDR3 is made up of 12 amino acids. With 3 bases removed from V and 7 bases from J, the gap between germline ends came to 10 bases.

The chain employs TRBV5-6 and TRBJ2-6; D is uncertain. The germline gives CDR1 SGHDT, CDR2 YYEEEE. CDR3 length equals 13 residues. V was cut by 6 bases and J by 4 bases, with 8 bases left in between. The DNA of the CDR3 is TGTGCCAGCACTCCTCTGGGGGCCAACGTCCTGACTTTC. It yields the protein CASTPLGANVLTF.

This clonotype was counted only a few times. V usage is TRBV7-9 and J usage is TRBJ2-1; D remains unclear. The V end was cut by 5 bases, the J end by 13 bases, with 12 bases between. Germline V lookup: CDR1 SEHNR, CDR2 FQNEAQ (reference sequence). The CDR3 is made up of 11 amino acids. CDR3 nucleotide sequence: TGTGCCAGCAGCCCTACAGCTTACCAGTTCTTC. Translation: CASSPTAYQFF.

CDR3 sequence reads: CASMRINGEHTEAFF. CDR3 nucleotides: TGTGCCAGTATGAGGATTAATGGGGAGCACACTGAAGCTTTCTTT. The chain employs TRBV18 and TRBJ1-1; D is unclear. Germline CDR1 KGHSH, CDR2 LQKENI. Trimming left V 9 bases short and J 3 bases short, with 20 bases between. The CDR3 spans 15 residues.

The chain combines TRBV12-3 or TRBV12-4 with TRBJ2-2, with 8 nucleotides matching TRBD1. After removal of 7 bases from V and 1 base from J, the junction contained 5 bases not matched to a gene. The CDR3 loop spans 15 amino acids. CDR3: CASTGTGQNTGELFF. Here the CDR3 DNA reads TGTGCCAGCACCGGGACAGGTCAGAACACCGGGGAGCTGTTTTTT.

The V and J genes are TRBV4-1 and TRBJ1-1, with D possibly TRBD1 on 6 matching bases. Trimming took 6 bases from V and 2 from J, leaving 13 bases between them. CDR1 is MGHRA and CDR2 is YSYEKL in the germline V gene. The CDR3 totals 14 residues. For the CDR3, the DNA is TGCGCCAGCAGTGAGGACAGAATTAACACTGAAGCTTTCTTT. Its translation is CASSEDRINTEAFF.

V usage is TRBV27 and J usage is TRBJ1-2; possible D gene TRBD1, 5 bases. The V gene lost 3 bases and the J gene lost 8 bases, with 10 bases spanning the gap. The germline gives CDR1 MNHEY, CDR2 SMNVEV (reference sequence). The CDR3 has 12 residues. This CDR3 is CASSLQGTGYTF. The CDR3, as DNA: TGTGCCAGCAGTTTGCAGGGTACAGGCTACACCTTC.

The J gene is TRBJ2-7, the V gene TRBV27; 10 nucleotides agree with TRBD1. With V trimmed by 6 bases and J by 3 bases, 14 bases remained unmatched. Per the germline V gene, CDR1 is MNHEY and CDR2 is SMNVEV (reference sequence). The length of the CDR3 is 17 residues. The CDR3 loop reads CASSSLFRDRGLYEQYF. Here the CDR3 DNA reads TGTGCCAGCAGCAGTCTCTTCCGAGACAGGGGGCTCTACGAGCAGTACTTC.

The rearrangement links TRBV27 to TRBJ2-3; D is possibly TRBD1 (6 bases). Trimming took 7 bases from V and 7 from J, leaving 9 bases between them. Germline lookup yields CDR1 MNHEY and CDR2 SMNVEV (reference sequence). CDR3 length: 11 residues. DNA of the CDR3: TGTGCCAGCATGGGGGCTAATACGCAGTATTTT. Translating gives CASMGANTQYF.

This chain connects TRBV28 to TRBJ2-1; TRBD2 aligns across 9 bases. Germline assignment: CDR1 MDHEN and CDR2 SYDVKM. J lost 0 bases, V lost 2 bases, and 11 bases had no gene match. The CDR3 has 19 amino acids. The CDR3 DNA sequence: TGTGCCAGCAGTTTACTGGGGCTAGCGGGGAAGAGCTCCTACAATGAGCAGTTCTTC. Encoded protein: CASSLLGLAGKSSYNEQFF.

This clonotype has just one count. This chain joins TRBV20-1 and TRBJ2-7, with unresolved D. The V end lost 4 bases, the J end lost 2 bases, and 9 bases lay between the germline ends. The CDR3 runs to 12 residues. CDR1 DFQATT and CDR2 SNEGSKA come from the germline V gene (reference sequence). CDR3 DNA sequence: TGCAGTGCTACAGTAGAGACCTACGAGCAGTACTTC. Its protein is CSATVETYEQYF.

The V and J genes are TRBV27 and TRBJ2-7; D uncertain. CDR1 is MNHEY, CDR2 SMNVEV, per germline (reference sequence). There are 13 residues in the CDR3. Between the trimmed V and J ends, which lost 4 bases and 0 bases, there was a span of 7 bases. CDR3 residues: CASSYSLSYEQYF. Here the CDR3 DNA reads TGTGCCAGCAGTTATTCGCTCTCCTACGAGCAGTACTTC.

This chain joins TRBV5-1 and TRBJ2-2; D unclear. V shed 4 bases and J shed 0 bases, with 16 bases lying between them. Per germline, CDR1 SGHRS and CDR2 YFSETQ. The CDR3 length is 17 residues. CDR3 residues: CASSNPRHIPNTGELFF. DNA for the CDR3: TGCGCCAGCAGCAATCCCCGACATATACCGAACACCGGGGAGCTGTTTTTT.

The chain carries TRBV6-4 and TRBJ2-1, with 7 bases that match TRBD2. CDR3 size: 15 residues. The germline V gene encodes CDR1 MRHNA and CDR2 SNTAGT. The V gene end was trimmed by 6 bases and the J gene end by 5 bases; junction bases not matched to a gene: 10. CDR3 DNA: TGTGCCAGCAGCGATGGACTAGAGGGCCACAATGAGCAGTTCTTC. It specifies CASSDGLEGHNEQFF.

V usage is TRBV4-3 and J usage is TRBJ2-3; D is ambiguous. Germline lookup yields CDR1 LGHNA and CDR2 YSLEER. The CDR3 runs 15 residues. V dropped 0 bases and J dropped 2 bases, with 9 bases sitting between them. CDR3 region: CASSQDLDDTDTQYF. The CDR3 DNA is TGCGCCAGCAGCCAAGATCTGGACGACACAGATACGCAGTATTTT.

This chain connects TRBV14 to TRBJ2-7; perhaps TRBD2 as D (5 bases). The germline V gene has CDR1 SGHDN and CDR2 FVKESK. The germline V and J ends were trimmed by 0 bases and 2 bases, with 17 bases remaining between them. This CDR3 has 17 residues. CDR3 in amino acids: CASSQDPGGRPPYEQYF. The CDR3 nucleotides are TGTGCCAGCAGCCAAGATCCCGGAGGACGCCCGCCCTACGAGCAGTACTTC.